The clone carrying this T cell receptor beta chain was seen ten or more times. Its antigen is as yet unknown. A sample-barcoded 5' primer and a J-beta primer mix were used in a second PCR of about 7 to 11 cycles. A template-switch adaptor with 12 random nucleotides tagged each cDNA molecule. TCRdb re-called the 5' RACE reads with MiXCR, one entry per CDR3 protein. The table lists hundreds of thousands of distinct CDR3 sequences, roughly 30% of them singletons. This specimen comes from a study of blood T cells in healthy people across ages. General observations from the study: In these data, TCR beta diversity tracked strongly with naive T cell percentage.

This CDR3 has 13 amino acids. Per germline, CDR1 GTSNPN and CDR2 SVGIG (reference sequence). Trimming stripped 4 bases from V and 3 bases from J, with 12 bases between. V gene TRBV30 combines with J gene TRBJ2-5; perhaps TRBD2 as D (5 bases). Sequenced input: blood. The receptor comes from a woman older than 75 in good health. CDR3 sequence reads: CAWNLDYEETQYF. The CDR3 DNA reads as TGTGCCTGGAACTTAGACTACGAAGAGACCCAGTACTTC. Full variable domain (missing parts from reference TRBV30 and TRBJ2-5): SQTIHQWPATLVQPVGSPLSLECTVEGTSNPNLYWYRQAAGRGLQLLFYSVGIGQISSEVPQNLSASRPQDRQFILSSKKLLLSDSGFYLCAWNLDYEETQYFGPGTRLLVL.